This TCR beta chain was observed in a study of regulatory T cells in long-lasting Graves disease. Study context: Graves' patients (newly diagnosed) had been on antithyroid drugs under 3 months.

Noted time point: newly diagnosed GD, antithyroid drugs for less than 3 months. With RNA extracted from PBMCs as input, the TCR library was made. Both iRepertoire HTBI primers and Arm-PCR of CDR3 regions were used to build the TCR beta libraries. TCRdb ran MiXCR on the multiplex PCR reads and lists one entry per CDR3 protein. Of about 240,000 distinct CDR3 sequences listed, roughly 21% are singletons. Germline V gene lookup returns CDR1 MGHRA and CDR2 YSYEKL. The CDR3 runs 15 residues. The V segment lost 2 bases and the J segment 2 bases; nucleotides outside the gene matches: 5. The receptor comes from a female donor with Graves disease. The source was peripheral blood mononuclear cells (PBMCs), collected at new diagnosis, from a patient treated with antithyroid drugs. This chain connects TRBV4-1 to TRBJ2-5; 7 bases are shared with TRBD1. CDR3 sequence (DNA): TGCGCCAGCAGCCAAAAACCGGGACAGCAAGAGACCCAGTACTTC. The encoded protein is CASSQKPGQQETQYF.